The 25 T cell receptor beta chains in this list originate from one sample, sequenced in a study of blood T cells in healthy people across ages (dated by TCRdb to 2015 to 2017). Receptor amplification or capture employed 5' RACE. Sequenced on an Illumina HiSeq 2500. A second 7 to 11 cycle PCR used a sample-barcoded 5' primer and a J-beta primer mix. The public reads were quality trimmed at Q25 with fastp and then assembled into clones with MiXCR by TCRdb, keeping productive beta chains. One record per CDR3 amino acid sequence lists the most common genes and DNA. This sample is represented by roughly 1,800,000 distinct CDR3 sequences; approximately 50% of them were singletons. Jointly, the top ten make up more than 2% of the sample. The sample comprised blood. All receptors derive from a woman aged 40 to 55 in good health.

The V gene is TRBV9, the J gene TRBJ2-3, with 8 nucleotides matching TRBD2. Germline CDR1 reads SGDLS; CDR2 reads YYNGEE. The V segment lost 3 bases and the J segment 4 bases; nucleotides outside the gene matches: 13. This CDR3 spans 17 amino acids. This CDR3 is CASSAQPGTRIPDTQYF. Written as DNA, the CDR3 is TGTGCCAGCAGCGCGCAACCCGGGACTAGGATTCCAGATACGCAGTATTTT.

A few counts support this clonotype. The J gene is TRBJ2-5, the V gene TRBV9, with 7 bases that match TRBD2. This CDR3 spans 15 amino acids. Germline V gene sequence: CDR1 SGDLS, CDR2 YYNGEE. Trimming took 5 bases from V and 5 from J; bases not matched to a gene: 12. Written as DNA, the CDR3 is TGTGCCAGCAGTGAATTGGCGGGGGTAAGGGAGACCCAGTACTTC. It is translated as CASSELAGVRETQYF.

J is TRBJ2-1 and V is TRBV24-1; 7 bases agree with TRBD2. The CDR3 has 18 amino acids. Germline CDR1 is KGHDR and CDR2 is SFDVKD. Unmatched junction bases numbered 7, after V lost 0 bases and J lost 0 bases. CDR3 sequence reads: CATSDLQAGPSSYNEQFF. CDR3 in DNA: TGTGCCACCAGTGATTTGCAAGCGGGGCCAAGCTCCTACAATGAGCAGTTCTTC.

This clonotype turned up a few times. The V and J genes are TRBV24-1 and TRBJ1-5; 8 positions match TRBD1. V dropped 4 bases and J dropped 6; count of bases not matched to a gene: 13. Germline CDR1 and CDR2: KGHDR and SFDVKD. The CDR3 runs to 17 residues. CDR3 sequence reads: CATSDRKTGVGGQPQHF. Written as DNA, the CDR3 is TGTGCCACCAGTGACCGTAAGACAGGGGTTGGAGGTCAGCCCCAGCATTTT.

The V gene is TRBV24-1, the J gene TRBJ2-5; D call uncertain. The CDR3 is made up of 13 amino acids. The ends were cut back, 2 bases at V and 3 bases at J, with 6 bases in the middle. Looked up from germline, CDR1 is KGHDR and CDR2 is SFDVKD. The CDR3 region is CATSDSWEETQYF. The DNA of the CDR3 is TGTGCCACCAGTGATTCCTGGGAAGAGACCCAGTACTTC.

This clonotype was seen a few times. The chain uses TRBV11-1 and TRBJ1-2; D uncertain. The ends were cut back, 5 bases at V and 6 bases at J, with 13 bases in the middle. This CDR3 comprises 13 residues. Germline V CDR1 and CDR2: SGHAT, FQDESV (reference sequence). CDR3: CASSDYSRDGYTF. DNA of the CDR3: TGTGCCAGCAGCGACTATTCAAGGGATGGCTACACCTTC.

The J gene is TRBJ1-1, the V gene TRBV10-3; 7 bases line up with TRBD1. Per germline, CDR1 ENHRY and CDR2 SYGVKD. Trimming took 4 bases from V and 2 from J; bases not matched to a gene: 10. The CDR3 runs 16 residues. The CDR3 DNA reads TGTGCCATCAGTGTGACCGGGACAGCACCTAACACTGAAGCTTTCTTT. Amino acids: CAISVTGTAPNTEAFF.

The gene calls are TRBV6-2 or TRBV6-3 and TRBJ1-2; 9 bases align to TRBD1. Germline-derived CDR1 and CDR2 are MNHEY and SVGEGT. V was clipped by 0 bases and J by 4 bases; unmatched bases: 6. CDR3 length equals 16 residues. The CDR3, as DNA: TGTGCCAGCAGTTACTCTCCGGGACAGGGACCCTATGGCTACACCTTC. Its protein product is CASSYSPGQGPYGYTF.

This clonotype was seen a handful of times. This sequence joins TRBV6-1 and TRBJ1-2; D gene unclear. This CDR3 spans 13 amino acids. Per the germline V gene, CDR1 is MNHNS and CDR2 is SASEGT. The CDR3 here is CATPKTLNYGYTF. The CDR3 nucleotides are TGTGCTACCCCTAAAACACTCAACTATGGCTACACCTTC.

This clonotype was detected a few times. This chain uses TRBV6-6 with TRBJ2-3; no definite D call. Germline V gives CDR1 MNHNY, CDR2 SVGAGI (reference sequence). The CDR3 loop spans 15 amino acids. V was shortened by 3 bases and J by 2 bases, with 12 bases between the two germline ends. The CDR3 nucleotides read TGTGCCAGCAGTTATTCGTCCGCTTCCACAGATACGCAGTATTTT. Its protein is CASSYSSASTDTQYF.

This clonotype was counted a few times. This chain links TRBV29-1 with TRBJ2-1; D is tentatively TRBD1 or TRBD2 (6 bases each). This CDR3 region has 15 residues. Germline V CDR1 and CDR2: SQVTM, ANQGSEA. V gave up 3 bases and J gave up 6 bases, with 18 bases separating them. CDR3 sequence: CSVEDEGGFINEQFF. As DNA, the CDR3 is TGCAGCGTTGAGGATGAGGGGGGCTTTATCAATGAGCAGTTCTTC.

The genes are TRBV7-9 and TRBJ1-5, with D hard to call. V lost 1 base and J 6 bases, leaving 13 bases between the germline ends. Germline CDR1 SEHNR, CDR2 FQNEAQ (reference sequence). This CDR3 region has 15 residues. As DNA, the CDR3 is TGTGCCAGCAGCTTAGGTCCTGAGGTGACTCAGCCCCAGCATTTT. Protein: CASSLGPEVTQPQHF.

The chain links TRBV18 to TRBJ2-1; D assignment may be TRBD1 or TRBD2 (5 bases each). V lost 1 base, J lost 9 bases, and 10 bases lay in between. The germline V gene encodes CDR1 KGHSH and CDR2 LQKENI. CDR3 length equals 13 residues. CDR3 sequence reads: CASSPREGFEQFF. CDR3 DNA sequence: TGTGCCAGCTCACCACGTGAGGGGTTTGAGCAGTTCTTC.

This rearrangement joins TRBV5-6 to TRBJ2-7; TRBD2 is a possible D gene (7 bases). The better agreement between TRBJ2-5 and the DNA end casts doubt on the J call. Germline V gives CDR1 SGHDT, CDR2 YYEEEE. The CDR3 extends over 17 amino acids. The CDR3 loop reads CASSFGMRGPLGETQYF. In DNA form, the CDR3 reads TGTGCCAGCAGCTTCGGGATGCGGGGGCCCTTGGGCGAGACCCAGTACTTC.

The CDR3 region is CASSQASGVETQFF. The CDR3 DNA reads as TGCGCCAGCAGCCAAGCTAGCGGGGTTGAGACCCAGTTCTTC. The V and J genes are TRBV4-1 and TRBJ2-1, with 9 bases aligning to TRBD2. The V gene's germline CDR1 is MGHRA and CDR2 YSYEKL. This CDR3 region has 14 residues. J gave up 13 bases and V 1 base, and 8 bases lay outside the gene matches.

The gene calls are TRBV13 and TRBJ2-5, with D perhaps matching TRBD1 or TRBD2 (5 bases each). The length of the CDR3 is 14 residues. Trimming stripped 8 bases from V and 6 bases from J, with 19 bases between. Germline-derived CDR1 and CDR2 are PRHDT and FYEKMQ (reference sequence). The CDR3 spells CASGLGAHVKTQYF. The CDR3 nucleotides are TGTGCCAGCGGTCTCGGGGCTCATGTGAAGACCCAGTACTTC.

The gene calls are TRBV7-2 and TRBJ2-7; TRBD2 matches 12 bases. Gene TRBJ2-5 matches the end of the DNA better, so the J call may be wrong. Per germline, CDR1 SGHTA and CDR2 FQGNSA. The CDR3 extends over 17 amino acids. The CDR3 region is CASSLGSSGGAVETQYF. The DNA of the CDR3 is TGTGCCAGCAGCTTAGGGTCTAGCGGGGGGGCCGTGGAGACCCAGTACTTC.

This chain joins TRBV29-1 and TRBJ2-5, with D unclear. Trimming removed 3 bases from V and 1 base from J, with 9 bases in between. This CDR3 region has 13 residues. Germline V gives CDR1 SQVTM, CDR2 ANQGSEA. CDR3 coding DNA: TGCAGCGTTGATCGGCAGGCCCAAGAGACCCAGTACTTC. Its translation is CSVDRQAQETQYF.

In the case of this clonotype: Given a much more abundant clone one base away, this may be a read error. The chain recombines TRBV29-1 with TRBJ2-1; no definite D call. In germline, CDR1 is SQVTM, CDR2 ANQGSEA. V was shortened by 1 base and J by 3 bases, with 16 bases between the two germline ends. The CDR3 is made up of 16 amino acids. This CDR3 reads CSVEAPTSQDYNEQFF. For the CDR3, the DNA is TGCAGCGTTGAAGCGCCGACATCGCAGGACTACAATGAGCAGTTCTTC.

This clonotype showed up just a few times. This chain links TRBV20-1 with TRBJ2-4, with D perhaps given as TRBD1 or TRBD2 (5 bases each). Between the trimmed V and J ends, which lost 0 bases and 0 bases, there was a span of 9 bases. The CDR3 loop spans 15 amino acids. Germline values: CDR1 DFQATT, CDR2 SNEGSKA (reference sequence). The CDR3 sequence: CSAREGVLAKNIQYF. The CDR3 DNA sequence: TGCAGTGCTAGAGAGGGGGTATTAGCCAAAAACATTCAGTACTTC.

This clonotype came up once. This rearrangement joins TRBV9 to TRBJ1-2; D is perhaps TRBD1 (5 bases). V was cut by 0 bases and J by 6 bases, with 12 bases left in between. Germline CDR1 is SGDLS and CDR2 is YYNGEE. The CDR3 runs to 14 residues. CDR3 DNA: TGTGCCAGCAGCGTAGACGAGGCAGGGCATGGCTACACCTTC. Residues: CASSVDEAGHGYTF.

This clonotype was found a few times. The chain links TRBV4-3 to TRBJ2-3, with 7 bases identical to TRBD1. The CDR3 sequence is 18 residues long. J lost 5 bases, V lost 0 bases, and 14 bases had no gene match. CDR1 LGHNA and CDR2 YSLEER come from the germline V gene. The CDR3 sequence is CASSQDYRKGGFGDTQYF. The CDR3 DNA reads as TGCGCCAGCAGCCAAGATTATCGGAAAGGGGGCTTTGGAGATACGCAGTATTTT.

V is TRBV7-2 and J is TRBJ2-4; no reliable D call. The CDR3 sequence is 19 residues long. Trimming took off 2 bases at V and 3 bases at J, with 23 bases between the two ends. Germline values: CDR1 SGHTA, CDR2 FQGNSA. In DNA form, the CDR3 reads TGTGCCAGCAGCTTACGGGTGCTAAATTCCGAGGCCTTCAAAAACATTCAGTACTTC. Amino acids: CASSLRVLNSEAFKNIQYF.

The V and J genes are TRBV6-6 and TRBJ2-1; D possibly corresponds to TRBD1 (5 bases). The V gene's germline CDR1 is MNHNY and CDR2 SVGAGI (reference sequence). This CDR3 has 17 amino acids. V shed 6 bases and J shed 0 bases, with 18 bases lying between them. The CDR3 here is CASRVIGAASSYNEQFF. The DNA for the CDR3 is TGTGCCAGCAGAGTTATAGGGGCCGCAAGCTCCTACAATGAGCAGTTCTTC.

This chain links TRBV7-2 with TRBJ2-5; no clear D gene. The CDR3 totals 17 residues. Germline V gives CDR1 SGHTA, CDR2 FQGNSA. The germline V and J ends were trimmed by 1 base and 0 bases, with 15 bases remaining between them. CDR3 residues: CASSLGVSALNQETQYF. CDR3 coding DNA: TGTGCCAGCAGCTTAGGGGTCAGCGCTCTAAACCAAGAGACCCAGTACTTC.